The entry that follows covers one T cell receptor (beta chain) sequence. CDR1 and CDR2 from the germline V gene are MGHDK and SYGVNS. The V end was cut by 6 bases, the J end by 0 bases, with 15 bases between. The CDR3 spans 15 residues. This entry belongs to a study of cytomegalovirus exposure and HLA in healthy donors. PCR used 60 Vbeta primers and 13 Jbeta primers. Sequenced by immunoSEQ multiplex PCR; TCRdb stores in-frame clones only, minus some. The ten most abundant clones cover around 3.2% of a sample with around 100,000 clones. This sequence originates from a man between 40 and 49 years old in good health and CMV-seronegative. Sequenced input: PBMCs. The rearrangement uses TRBV25-1 and TRBJ2-7; D is unresolved. The CDR3 spells CASSPRPTSSYEQYF. CDR3 coding DNA: TGTGCCAGCAGCCCACGACCGACAAGCTCCTACGAGCAGTACTTC.